Listed below are T cell receptor beta chains from one sample, sequenced in a study of T cells in Graves' hyperthyroidism and ophthalmopathy. Via MiXCR, TCRdb re-called the multiplex PCR reads, giving one row per CDR3 protein. The repertoire holds 600,000 to 750,000 distinct CDR3 sequences, with 15% to 20% as singletons. The sequencing sample was made of blood. The origin of the receptors is a man aged 50 to 60 with Graves' hyperthyroidism. Each CDR3 is given with its conserved first and last residue. The order of the fields is CDR3 protein, CDR3 DNA, D gene, J gene, clone size, V gene. The D gene is left open where the match is weak. For some rows the clone size is stated as once, few or many, or as a class when expanded; others skip it.

CDR3 protein: CSAKGLAGGVVGGELLF
CDR3 DNA: TGCAGTGCTAAGGGACTAGCGGGAGGAGTAGTAGGCGGGGAGCTGCTTTTT
D gene: TRBD2
J gene: TRBJ2-2
clone size: -
V gene: TRBV20-1

CDR3 protein: CASSLSLGRGYTF
CDR3 DNA: TGTGCCAGCAGTTTATCTCTCGGGAGAGGCTACACCTTC
D gene: -
J gene: TRBJ1-2
clone size: -
V gene: TRBV28

CDR3 protein: CASSPSGNPSYEQYF
CDR3 DNA: TGCGCCAGCAGTCCTAGCGGGAACCCCTCCTACGAGCAGTACTTC
D gene: TRBD2
J gene: TRBJ2-7
clone size: -
V gene: TRBV5-1

CDR3 protein: CASIGDRLSNQPQHF
CDR3 DNA: TGTGCCAGCATAGGGGACAGACTTAGCAATCAGCCCCAGCATTTT
D gene: TRBD1
J gene: TRBJ1-5
clone size: many
V gene: TRBV28

CDR3 protein: CSADDGIKETQYF
CDR3 DNA: TGCAGTGCTGACGACGGAATTAAAGAGACCCAGTACTTC
D gene: -
J gene: TRBJ2-5
clone size: few
V gene: TRBV20-1

CDR3 protein: CATTGTAYNEQFF
CDR3 DNA: TGTGCCACCACCGGGACAGCTTACAATGAGCAGTTCTTC
D gene: TRBD1
J gene: TRBJ2-1
clone size: -
V gene: TRBV19

CDR3 protein: CASSQFRLAGANEQFF
CDR3 DNA: TGTGCCAGCAGCCAATTCAGACTAGCGGGAGCCAATGAGCAGTTCTTC
D gene: TRBD2
J gene: TRBJ2-1
clone size: -
V gene: TRBV14

CDR3 protein: CASSQGTTNTEAFF
CDR3 DNA: TGTGCCAGCAGCCAGGGGACAACCAACACTGAAGCTTTCTTT
D gene: -
J gene: TRBJ1-1
clone size: few
V gene: TRBV28

CDR3 protein: CASSPLEGREQFF
CDR3 DNA: TGTGCCAGCTCACCCTTGGAGGGCCGAGAGCAGTTCTTC
D gene: -
J gene: TRBJ2-1
clone size: -
V gene: TRBV18

CDR3 protein: CASSLTPYYEQYF
CDR3 DNA: TGTGCCAGCAGTTTAACACCTTACTACGAGCAGTACTTC
D gene: -
J gene: TRBJ2-7
clone size: few
V gene: TRBV28

CDR3 protein: CASSEGQVPWTQYF
CDR3 DNA: TGTGCCAGCAGCGAAGGACAGGTCCCTTGGACCCAGTACTTC
D gene: TRBD1
J gene: TRBJ2-5
clone size: -
V gene: TRBV9

CDR3 protein: CASSLPGGRGANVLTF
CDR3 DNA: TGTGCCAGCAGTCTTCCCGGGGGGAGGGGGGCCAACGTCCTGACTTTC
D gene: TRBD2
J gene: TRBJ2-6
clone size: few
V gene: TRBV12-3/TRBV12-4

CDR3 protein: CAWSLDRGTEAFF
CDR3 DNA: TGTGCCTGGAGTTTGGACAGGGGAACTGAAGCTTTCTTT
D gene: TRBD1
J gene: TRBJ1-1
clone size: few
V gene: TRBV30

CDR3 protein: CASSWRSTEAFF
CDR3 DNA: TGTGCCAGTAGTTGGAGGAGCACTGAAGCTTTCTTT
D gene: -
J gene: TRBJ1-1
clone size: few
V gene: TRBV19

CDR3 protein: CASSFPGKSSYNEQFF
CDR3 DNA: TGTGCCAGCAGCTTCCCGGGAAAGAGCTCCTACAATGAGCAGTTCTTC
D gene: -
J gene: TRBJ2-1
clone size: once
V gene: TRBV7-3

CDR3 protein: CASSEVAAYEQYF
CDR3 DNA: TGTGCCAGCAGTGAGGTTGCGGCCTACGAGCAGTACTTC
D gene: -
J gene: TRBJ2-7
clone size: few
V gene: TRBV6-1

CDR3 protein: CARARRASSGNTIYF
CDR3 DNA: TGTGCCAGGGCACGTCGGGCGAGCTCTGGAAACACCATATATTTT
D gene: -
J gene: TRBJ1-3
clone size: many
V gene: TRBV2

CDR3 protein: CAWRLAGGPVETQYF
CDR3 DNA: TGTGCCTGGAGGCTAGCGGGAGGGCCAGTAGAGACCCAGTACTTC
D gene: TRBD2
J gene: TRBJ2-5
clone size: few
V gene: TRBV30

CDR3 protein: CASSLSRPSYYGYTF
CDR3 DNA: TGTGCCAGCAGTTTATCCCGCCCTTCTTACTATGGCTACACCTTC
D gene: -
J gene: TRBJ1-2
clone size: many
V gene: TRBV27

CDR3 protein: CASVWTADSYEQYF
CDR3 DNA: TGTGCCAGCGTCTGGACAGCCGACTCCTACGAGCAGTACTTC
D gene: -
J gene: TRBJ2-7
clone size: many
V gene: TRBV2

CDR3 protein: CASSVVDISYEQYF
CDR3 DNA: TGTGCCAGCAGCGTAGTCGACATTTCCTACGAGCAGTACTTC
D gene: -
J gene: TRBJ2-7
clone size: few
V gene: TRBV9

CDR3 protein: CSAGDPASEKVKNIQYF
CDR3 DNA: TGCAGTGCTGGAGATCCCGCTAGCGAGAAGGTCAAAAACATTCAGTACTTC
D gene: -
J gene: TRBJ2-4
clone size: -
V gene: TRBV20-1

CDR3 protein: CASSSPTSARRNEQFF
CDR3 DNA: TGTGCCAGCAGCTCGCCGACTAGCGCCCGCCGGAATGAGCAGTTCTTC
D gene: TRBD2
J gene: TRBJ2-1
clone size: -
V gene: TRBV7-2

CDR3 protein: CSSSLLGGRIHEQYF
CDR3 DNA: TGTTCCAGCAGTTTATTAGGGGGAAGAATCCACGAGCAGTACTTC
D gene: -
J gene: TRBJ2-7
clone size: -
V gene: TRBV27

CDR3 protein: CASSLVGSVEQFF
CDR3 DNA: TGTGCCAGCAGCTTAGTTGGCTCCGTTGAGCAGTTCTTC
D gene: -
J gene: TRBJ2-1
clone size: few
V gene: TRBV11-2

CDR3 protein: CASSPGPSGTQYF
CDR3 DNA: TGTGCCAGCAGTCCGGGGCCCTCCGGGACCCAGTACTTC
D gene: -
J gene: TRBJ2-5
clone size: once
V gene: TRBV27

CDR3 protein: CSVRGEPHQPQHF
CDR3 DNA: TGCAGTGTCCGCGGGGAACCCCATCAGCCCCAGCATTTT
D gene: -
J gene: TRBJ1-5
clone size: few
V gene: TRBV20-1

CDR3 protein: CASRPIAGVGTGELFF
CDR3 DNA: TGTGCCAGCAGGCCCATAGCGGGAGTAGGGACCGGGGAGCTGTTTTTT
D gene: TRBD2
J gene: TRBJ2-2
clone size: -
V gene: TRBV27